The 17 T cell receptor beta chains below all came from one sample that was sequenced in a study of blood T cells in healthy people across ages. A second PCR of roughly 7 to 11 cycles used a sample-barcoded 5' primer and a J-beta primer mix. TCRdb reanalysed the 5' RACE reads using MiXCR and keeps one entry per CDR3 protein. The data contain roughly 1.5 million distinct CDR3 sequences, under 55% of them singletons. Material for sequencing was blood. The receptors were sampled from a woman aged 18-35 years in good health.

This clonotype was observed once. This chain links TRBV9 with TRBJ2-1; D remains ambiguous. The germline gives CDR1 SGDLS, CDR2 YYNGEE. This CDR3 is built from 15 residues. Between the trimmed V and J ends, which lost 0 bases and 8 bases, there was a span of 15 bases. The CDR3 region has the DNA TGTGCCAGCAGCGTAGAGAACGTATTGGGCGATGAGCAGTTCTTC. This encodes CASSVENVLGDEQFF.

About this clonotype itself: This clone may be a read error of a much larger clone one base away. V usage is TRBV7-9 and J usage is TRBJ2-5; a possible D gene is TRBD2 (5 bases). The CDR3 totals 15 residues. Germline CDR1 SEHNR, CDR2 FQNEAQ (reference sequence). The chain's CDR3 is CASSLADYSQETRYF. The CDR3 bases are TGTGCCAGCAGCTTAGCCGACTACTCCCAAGAGACCCGGTACTTC. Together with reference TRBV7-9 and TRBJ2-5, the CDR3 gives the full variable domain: DTGVSQNPRHKITKRGQNVTFRCDPISEHNRLYWYRQTLGQGPEFLTYFQNEAQLEKSRLLSDRFSAERPKGSFSTLEIQRTEQGDSAMYLCASSLADYSQETRYFGPGTRLLVL.

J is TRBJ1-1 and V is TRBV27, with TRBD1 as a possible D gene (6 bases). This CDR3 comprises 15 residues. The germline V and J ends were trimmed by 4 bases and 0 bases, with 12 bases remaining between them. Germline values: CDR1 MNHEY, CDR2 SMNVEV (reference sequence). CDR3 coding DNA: TGTGCCAGCAGTTGGGGGGGGCGAGTGAACACTGAAGCTTTCTTT. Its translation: CASSWGGRVNTEAFF.

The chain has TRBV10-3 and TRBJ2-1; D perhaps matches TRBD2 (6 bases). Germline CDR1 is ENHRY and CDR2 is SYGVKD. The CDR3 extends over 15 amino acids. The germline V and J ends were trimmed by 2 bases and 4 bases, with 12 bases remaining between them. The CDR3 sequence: CAISEAGTEYNEQFF. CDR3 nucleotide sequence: TGTGCCATCAGTGAGGCCGGGACTGAATACAATGAGCAGTTCTTC.

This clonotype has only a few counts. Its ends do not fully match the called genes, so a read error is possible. The CDR3 is CSARARGGAYGYTF. The CDR3, as DNA: TGCAGTGCCAGAGCGCGAGGGGGCGCCTATGGCTACACCTTC. V gene TRBV20-1 combines with J gene TRBJ1-2; 7 bases line up with TRBD1. Per the germline V gene, CDR1 is DFQATT and CDR2 is SNEGSKA (reference sequence). This CDR3 comprises 14 residues.

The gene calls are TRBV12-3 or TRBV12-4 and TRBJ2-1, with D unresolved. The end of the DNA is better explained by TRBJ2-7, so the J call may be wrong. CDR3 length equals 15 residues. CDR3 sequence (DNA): TGTGCCAGCAGCCACCGTCTCCCCTCCTACAATGAGCAGTACTTC. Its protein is CASSHRLPSYNEQYF.

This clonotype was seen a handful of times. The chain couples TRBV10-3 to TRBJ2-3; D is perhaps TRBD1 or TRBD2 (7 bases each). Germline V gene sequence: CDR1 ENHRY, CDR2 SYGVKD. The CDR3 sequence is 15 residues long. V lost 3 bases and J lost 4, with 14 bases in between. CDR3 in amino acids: CAISDRGGGADTQYF. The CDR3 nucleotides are TGTGCCATCAGTGACCGGGGAGGGGGCGCAGATACGCAGTATTTT.

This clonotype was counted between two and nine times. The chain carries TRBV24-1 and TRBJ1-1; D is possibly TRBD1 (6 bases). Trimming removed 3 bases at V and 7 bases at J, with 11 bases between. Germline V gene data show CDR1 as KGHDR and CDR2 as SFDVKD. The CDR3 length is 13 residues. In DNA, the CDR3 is TGTGCCACCAGTGATGGGCGGACAGTTGAAGCTTTCTTT. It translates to CATSDGRTVEAFF.

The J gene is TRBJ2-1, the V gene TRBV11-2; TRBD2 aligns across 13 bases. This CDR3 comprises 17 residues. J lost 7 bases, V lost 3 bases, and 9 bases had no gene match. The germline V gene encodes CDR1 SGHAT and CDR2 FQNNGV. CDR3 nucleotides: TGTGCCAGCAGCTTCCGGACTAGCGGGAGTCTTTATAATGAGCAGTTCTTC. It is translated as CASSFRTSGSLYNEQFF. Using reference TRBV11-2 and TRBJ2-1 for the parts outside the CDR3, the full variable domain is EAGVAQSPRYKIIEKRQSVAFWCNPISGHATLYWYQQILGQGPKLLIQFQNNGVVDDSQLPKDRFSAERLKGVDSTLKIQPAKLEDSAVYLCASSFRTSGSLYNEQFFGPGTRLTVL.

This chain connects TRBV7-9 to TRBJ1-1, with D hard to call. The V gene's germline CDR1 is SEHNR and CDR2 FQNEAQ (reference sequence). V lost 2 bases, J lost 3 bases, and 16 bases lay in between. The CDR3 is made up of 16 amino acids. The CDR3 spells CASSLQLGPADTEAFF. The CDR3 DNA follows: TGTGCCAGCAGCTTACAACTGGGTCCCGCCGACACTGAAGCTTTCTTT.

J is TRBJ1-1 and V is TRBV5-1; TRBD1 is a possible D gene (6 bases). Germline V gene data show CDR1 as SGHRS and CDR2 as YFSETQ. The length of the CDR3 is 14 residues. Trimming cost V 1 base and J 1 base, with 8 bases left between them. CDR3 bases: TGCGCCAGCAGCTTGTCGGGACAGAACACTGAAGCTTTCTTT. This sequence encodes CASSLSGQNTEAFF.

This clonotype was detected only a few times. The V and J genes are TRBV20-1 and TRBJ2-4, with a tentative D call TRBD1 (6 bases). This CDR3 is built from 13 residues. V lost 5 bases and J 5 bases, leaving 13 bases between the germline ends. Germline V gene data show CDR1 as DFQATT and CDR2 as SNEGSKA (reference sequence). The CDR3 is CSADRFSQNIQYF. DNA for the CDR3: TGCAGTGCTGACAGGTTCTCCCAAAACATTCAGTACTTC.

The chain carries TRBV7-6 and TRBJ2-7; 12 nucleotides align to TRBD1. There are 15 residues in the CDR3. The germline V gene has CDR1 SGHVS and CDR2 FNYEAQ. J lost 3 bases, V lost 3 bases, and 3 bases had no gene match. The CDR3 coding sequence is TGTGCCAGCAGCTTGGGGACAGGGGGCGTCTACGAGCAGTACTTC. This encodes CASSLGTGGVYEQYF.

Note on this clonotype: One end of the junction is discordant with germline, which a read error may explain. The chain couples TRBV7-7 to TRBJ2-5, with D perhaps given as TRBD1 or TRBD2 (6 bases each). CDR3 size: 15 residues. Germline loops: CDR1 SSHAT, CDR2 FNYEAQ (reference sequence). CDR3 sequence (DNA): TGTGCTAGCAGCTTAGGGGGGACAAACGGAGAGACCCAGTACTTC. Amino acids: CASSLGGTNGETQYF. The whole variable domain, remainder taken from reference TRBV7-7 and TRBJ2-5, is GAGVSQSPRYKVTKRGQDVTLRCDPISSHATLYWYQQALGQGPEFLTYFNYEAQPDKSGLPSDRFSAERPEGSISTLTIQRTEQRDSAMYRCASSLGGTNGETQYFGPGTRLLVL.

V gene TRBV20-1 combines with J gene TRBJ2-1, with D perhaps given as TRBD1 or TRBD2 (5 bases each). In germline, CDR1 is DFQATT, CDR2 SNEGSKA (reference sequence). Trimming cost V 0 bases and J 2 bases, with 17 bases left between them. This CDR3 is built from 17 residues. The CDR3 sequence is CSARDNEGTYTYNEQFF. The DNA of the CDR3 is TGCAGTGCTAGAGATAATGAGGGGACCTATACCTACAATGAGCAGTTCTTC.

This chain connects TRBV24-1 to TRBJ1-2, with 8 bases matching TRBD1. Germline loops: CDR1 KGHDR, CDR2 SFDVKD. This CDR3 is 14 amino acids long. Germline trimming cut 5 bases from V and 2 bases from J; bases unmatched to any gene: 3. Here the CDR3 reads CATSAGTGNYGYTF. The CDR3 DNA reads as TGTGCCACCAGTGCGGGGACAGGCAACTATGGCTACACCTTC.

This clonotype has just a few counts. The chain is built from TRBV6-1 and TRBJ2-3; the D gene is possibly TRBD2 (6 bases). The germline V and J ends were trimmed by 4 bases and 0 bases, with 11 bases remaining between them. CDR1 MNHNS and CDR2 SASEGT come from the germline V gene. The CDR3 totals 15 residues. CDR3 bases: TGTGCCAGCAGTGTCGGGACTTTTAGCACAGATACGCAGTATTTT. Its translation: CASSVGTFSTDTQYF.